These 9 T cell receptor beta chains came from one sample sequenced in a study of cytomegalovirus exposure and HLA in healthy donors. 13 Jbeta primers and 60 Vbeta primers were used for the PCR. Data came from immunoSEQ multiplex PCR; TCRdb stores just in-frame clones and leaves some out. In the table there are more than 200,000 clones, roughly 82% of which are singletons. The sequencing input was PBMCs. Every receptor here comes from a man aged 35 to 55 in good health and CMV-seropositive.

This rearrangement joins TRBV5-1 to TRBJ2-3; 8 bases are shared with TRBD2. Germline CDR1 SGHRS, CDR2 YFSETQ. Trimming took 4 bases from V and 1 from J; bases not matched to a gene: 8. The CDR3 loop spans 16 amino acids. The CDR3 coding sequence is TGCGCCAGCAGCCCTTTCGGACTAGCCCGCACAGATACGCAGTATTTT. Translated, it gives CASSPFGLARTDTQYF.

The chain combines TRBV7-2 with TRBJ1-3; D gene unclear. CDR1 and CDR2 from the germline V gene are SGHTA and FQGNSA. This CDR3 contains 18 residues. V gave up 7 bases and J gave up 4 bases, with 26 bases separating them. Written as DNA, the CDR3 is TGTGCCAGCACCCCCCGGCTGGCTGCCCGAGGGCTAGGAAACACCATATATTTT. Protein: CASTPRLAARGLGNTIYF.

The chain uses TRBV19 and TRBJ2-7; 8 bases map to TRBD2. CDR3 length: 12 residues. Germline V gene sequence: CDR1 LNHDA, CDR2 SQIVND (reference sequence). CDR3 nucleotide sequence: TGTGCGACTTCTGTACGGGAGGGAGGGCAGTACTTC. Amino acids: CATSVREGGQYF.

V is TRBV7-3 and J is TRBJ2-2, with TRBD2 matching over 9 bases. This CDR3 is built from 16 residues. The ends lost 4 bases at V and 2 bases at J; junction bases unmatched: 5. CDR1 is SGHTA, CDR2 FQGTGA, per germline. The CDR3: CASSSRLAANTGELFF. The CDR3 coding sequence is TGTGCCAGCAGCTCGAGACTAGCGGCAAACACCGGGGAGCTGTTTTTT.

The chain employs TRBV13 and TRBJ2-7, with D possibly TRBD1 on 6 matching bases. Between the trimmed V and J ends, which lost 1 base and 2 bases, there was a span of 9 bases. Germline-derived CDR1 and CDR2 are PRHDT and FYEKMQ (reference sequence). The CDR3 loop spans 14 amino acids. The CDR3 sequence: CASSLDRAAYEQYF. The CDR3 bases are TGTGCCAGCAGCTTAGACAGGGCAGCCTACGAGCAGTACTTC.

The V and J genes are TRBV30 and TRBJ2-1; the D is unclear. CDR1 GTSNPN and CDR2 SVGIG come from the germline V gene (reference sequence). V lost 4 bases to trimming and J lost 0 bases, with 13 bases between them. This CDR3 is 15 amino acids long. This CDR3 is CAWTFTPSSYNEQFF. The DNA of the CDR3 is TGTGCCTGGACATTCACGCCTAGCTCCTACAATGAGCAGTTCTTC.

The chain carries TRBV5-1 and TRBJ2-3, with 14 bases that match TRBD2. The germline CDR1 and CDR2 sequences are SGHRS and YFSETQ. The V and J ends lost 10 bases and 3 bases, in that order; junction bases with no gene match: 13. The CDR3 length is 17 residues. CDR3 DNA: TGCGCCGGACTGACTAGCGGGAGGGCAAATATTACAGATACGCAGTATTTT. It specifies CAGLTSGRANITDTQYF.

CDR3 protein: CASSLGGSYNEQFF. CDR3 DNA sequence: TGTGCCAGCAGCTTAGGAGGGAGTTACAATGAGCAGTTCTTC. The chain has TRBV7-8 and TRBJ2-1; a possible D gene is TRBD2 (5 bases). The CDR3 loop spans 14 amino acids. V was cut by 1 base and J by 4 bases, with 8 bases left in between. Germline CDR1 SGHVS, CDR2 FQNEAQ.

Here the CDR3 DNA reads TGTGCCAGTAGTTCCCGACTGACTCTAGCGGGAGGGAACATTCAGTACTTC. This codes for CASSSRLTLAGGNIQYF. The rearrangement uses TRBV19 and TRBJ2-4; 12 nucleotides match TRBD2. CDR3 length: 17 amino acids. Germline V CDR1 and CDR2: LNHDA, SQIVND (reference sequence). The trim removed 5 bases at V and 7 bases at J, leaving 12 bases unmatched.